Listed below are T cell receptor beta chains from one sample, sequenced in a study of blood T cell repertoires in COVID-19. Assay used: immunoSEQ multiplex PCR; TCRdb lists only in-frame clones, some missing. The sample lists under 250,000 clones, approximately 86% occurring once. Input material: peripheral blood. The receptors stem from a human donor in a cohort sampled during active COVID-19. CDR3s include the opening cysteine and the closing phenylalanine or tryptophan. D genes are given only for firm matches. Size tells how often a clone was seen (once, few, many) or the class of an expanded clone, and some rows leave it out.

TRBV4-1,TRBD1,once,TRBJ1-1,TGCGCCAGCAGCCAAGGGGTAGGGGACAGACGAACCTTTGAAGCTTTCTTT,CASSQGVGDRRTFEAFF
TRBV30,.,.,TRBJ1-4,TGTGCCTGGAGTGCGGTGAACCTTGAAAAACTGTTTTTT,CAWSAVNLEKLFF
TRBV5-1,.,.,TRBJ1-2,TGCGCCAGCAGCTTCGAGACAGTCTATGGCTACACCTTC,CASSFETVYGYTF
TRBV19,TRBD1,.,TRBJ2-7,TGTGCCAGTACCCCGGGACAGGGGTTAGGCGAGCAGTACTTC,CASTPGQGLGEQYF
TRBV6-5,.,once,TRBJ2-1,TGTGCCAGCCAATCACGAAACCTAAACAATGAGCAGTTCTTC,CASQSRNLNNEQFF
TRBV5-6,.,.,TRBJ1-1,TGTGCCAGCAGCTTGCCAGGACGGGGCACTGAAGCTTTCTTT,CASSLPGRGTEAFF
TRBV19,TRBD2,once,TRBJ2-3,TGTGCCAGTAGAGGACTAGCGGGTAGCACAGATACGCAGTATTTT,CASRGLAGSTDTQYF
TRBV6-1,TRBD1,once,TRBJ1-2,TGTGCCAGCAGTGGAACAGGGGGCTTCAGTAGCTATGGCTACACCTTC,CASSGTGGFSSYGYTF
TRBV15,.,few,TRBJ2-7,TGTGCCACCAGCAGAGGGGGCGATTCCTACGAGCAGTACTTC,CATSRGGDSYEQYF
TRBV28,.,.,TRBJ2-3,TGTGCCAGCAGTTTGGCGGTCTCCACAGATACGCAGTATTTT,CASSLAVSTDTQYF
TRBV19,TRBD1,.,TRBJ2-7,TGTGCCAGTAGTAGGTGGACAGGGAGCTCCTACGAGCAGTACTTC,CASSRWTGSSYEQYF
TRBV24-1,TRBD1,.,TRBJ1-1,TGTGCCACCAGTGATCCCAGGGGGGTAGCTTTCTTT,CATSDPRGVAFF
TRBV27,.,.,TRBJ2-7,TGTGCCAGCAGTTTAGGCGGCAGCCCGACCTACGAGCAGTACTTC,CASSLGGSPTYEQYF